The 22 T cell receptor beta chains in this list originate from one sample, sequenced in a study of cytomegalovirus exposure and HLA in healthy donors. The PCR used 60 Vbeta and 13 Jbeta primers. Some clones are missing from TCRdb's copy, which holds only in-frame ones; the method was immunoSEQ multiplex PCR. The table records about 180,000 clones, roughly 82% of them present only once. Sequencing was done on a sample of PBMCs. These receptors all come from a man between 35 and 55 years old in good health and CMV-seronegative.

The chain uses TRBV28 and TRBJ2-5; possibly TRBD2 for D (7 bases). From germline, CDR1 is MDHEN and CDR2 SYDVKM. The V end was cut by 7 bases, the J end by 5 bases, with 20 bases between. The CDR3 runs to 15 residues. This chain's CDR3 is CASKEGVGGSETQYF. The CDR3 DNA is TGTGCCAGCAAAGAGGGGGTTGGCGGGAGTGAGACCCAGTACTTC. Full variable domain (remainder filled in from reference TRBV28 and TRBJ2-5): DVKVTQSSRYLVKRTGEKVFLECVQDMDHENMFWYRQDPGLGLRLIYFSYDVKMKEKGDIPEGYSVSREKKERFSLILESASTNQTSMYLCASKEGVGGSETQYFGPGTRLLVL.

The J gene is TRBJ1-4, the V gene TRBV5-4; D is ambiguous. The ends were cut back, 9 bases at V and 0 bases at J, with 12 bases in the middle. The CDR3 has 14 residues. Germline-derived CDR1 and CDR2 are SGHNT and YYREEE (reference sequence). CDR3 residues: CATAQTATNEKLFF. As DNA, the CDR3 is TGTGCCACGGCGCAGACTGCAACTAATGAAAAACTGTTTTTT. The whole variable domain, remainder taken from reference TRBV5-4 and TRBJ1-4, is ETGVTQSPTHLIKTRGQQVTLRCSSQSGHNTVSWYQQALGQGPQFIFQYYREEENGRGNFPPRFSGLQFPNYSSELNVNALELDDSALYLCATAQTATNEKLFFGSGTQLSVL.

The V and J genes are TRBV7-9 and TRBJ2-7, with TRBD1 matching over 12 bases. After removal of 5 bases from V and 0 bases from J, the junction contained 14 bases not matched to a gene. Germline loops: CDR1 SEHNR, CDR2 FQNEAQ (reference sequence). This CDR3 contains 19 residues. This CDR3 reads CASSILPGQGARSSYEQYF. CDR3 DNA: TGTGCCAGCAGCATCCTCCCGGGACAGGGGGCCAGGAGCTCCTACGAGCAGTACTTC.

This CDR3 is CASSLRDSRETQYF. DNA for the CDR3: TGTGCCAGCAGCCTAAGGGACTCTCGGGAGACCCAGTACTTC. V usage is TRBV5-4 and J usage is TRBJ2-5; the D gene is possibly TRBD2 (6 bases). CDR1 and CDR2 from the germline V gene are SGHNT and YYREEE (reference sequence). This CDR3 is 14 amino acids long. The V end lost 4 bases, the J end lost 5 bases, and 15 bases lay between the germline ends.

The rearrangement uses TRBV5-6 and TRBJ1-2; D remains unclear. V dropped 2 bases and J dropped 2 bases, with 25 bases sitting between them. CDR1 SGHDT and CDR2 YYEEEE come from the germline V gene. The CDR3 contains 19 residues. CDR3 DNA: TGTGCCAGCAGCTTCGGACTAACTCCGGGCCATTATCCGAACTATGGCTACACCTTC. Its protein product is CASSFGLTPGHYPNYGYTF.

This chain connects TRBV5-6 to TRBJ1-5; D gene unclear. The CDR3 is made up of 13 amino acids. V shed 1 base and J shed 9 bases, with 11 bases lying between them. CDR1 is SGHDT and CDR2 is YYEEEE in the germline V gene. The CDR3 bases are TGTGCCAGCAGCTTGAGAGGCTCAAGGCCCCAGCATTTT. This encodes CASSLRGSRPQHF.

This clone was recorded once. The chain is built from TRBV7-3 and TRBJ2-3, with 8 bases aligning to TRBD2. The CDR3 totals 18 residues. The germline CDR1 and CDR2 sequences are SGHTA and FQGTGA. Trimming cost V 5 bases and J 0 bases; bases outside gene matches: 13. CDR3 protein: CASSPKGGSGRSTDTQYF. CDR3 bases: TGTGCCAGCAGCCCTAAGGGGGGAAGCGGGAGAAGCACAGATACGCAGTATTTT. The full variable domain, completed using reference TRBV7-3 and TRBJ2-3, is GAGVSQTPSNKVTEKGKYVELRCDPISGHTALYWYRQSLGQGPEFLIYFQGTGAADDSGLPNDRFFAVRPEGSVSTLKIQRTERGDSAVYLCASSPKGGSGRSTDTQYFGPGTRLTVL.

The chain employs TRBV5-4 and TRBJ1-2; 7 nucleotides align to TRBD1. J lost 5 bases, V lost 2 bases, and 15 bases had no gene match. There are 17 residues in the CDR3. Germline CDR1 is SGHNT and CDR2 is YYREEE (reference sequence). The CDR3 reads CASSFDGPRGSGYGYTF. CDR3 DNA: TGTGCCAGCAGCTTCGACGGTCCCAGGGGGTCGGGGTATGGCTACACCTTC.

Here the CDR3 reads CASSLVGASGGRDTQYF. CDR3 nucleotide sequence: TGTGCCAGCAGCTTAGTCGGGGCTAGCGGGGGCCGGGATACGCAGTATTTT. The chain uses TRBV11-3 and TRBJ2-3; 10 nucleotides align to TRBD2. V was pared by 1 base and J by 6 bases, with 10 bases of the junction left unmatched. The germline CDR1 and CDR2 sequences are SGHNT and YENEEA. This CDR3 has 17 residues. The full variable domain, completed using reference TRBV11-3 and TRBJ2-3, is EAGVVQSPRYKIIEKKQPVAFWCNPISGHNTLYWYLQNLGQGPELLIRYENEEAVDDSQLPKDRFSAERLKGVDSTLKIQPAELGDSAVYLCASSLVGASGGRDTQYFGPGTRLTVL.

The rearrangement uses TRBV9 and TRBJ2-7, with a tentative D call TRBD2 (7 bases). CDR1 SGDLS and CDR2 YYNGEE come from the germline V gene. The CDR3 consists of 17 residues. The V end was cut by 9 bases, the J end by 3 bases, with 28 bases between. The CDR3 loop is CAIRQMGLFPGVYEQYF. The CDR3 DNA is TGTGCCATCCGACAAATGGGACTATTCCCAGGGGTCTACGAGCAGTACTTC.

The chain is built from TRBV11-3 and TRBJ2-1, with D perhaps matching TRBD1 (6 bases). V was cut by 1 base and J by 10 bases, with 14 bases left in between. This CDR3 is 14 amino acids long. Germline lookup yields CDR1 SGHNT and CDR2 YENEEA. The DNA of the CDR3 is TGTGCCAGCAGCTTAGGCGCATCCGGGACAGAGCAGTTCTTC. The encoded protein is CASSLGASGTEQFF.

This sequence joins TRBV7-2 and TRBJ1-6, with D tentatively TRBD1 (5 bases). The V gene lost 6 bases and the J gene lost 2 bases, with 11 bases spanning the gap. This CDR3 is 15 amino acids long. Per the germline V gene, CDR1 is SGHTA and CDR2 is FQGNSA. DNA of the CDR3: TGTGCCAGCAGGAATGGGGGGACCTATAATTCACCCCTCCACTTT. Translating it yields CASRNGGTYNSPLHF.

The chain recombines TRBV2 with TRBJ2-7; TRBD1 aligns across 9 bases. CDR3 size: 12 residues. The trim removed 4 bases at V and 6 bases at J, leaving 1 base unmatched. Germline V CDR1 and CDR2: SNHLY, FYNNEI. In DNA form, the CDR3 reads TGTGCCAGCAGTGGGGACAGGGCCGAGCAGTACTTC. Translating gives CASSGDRAEQYF. Supplemented by reference TRBV2 and TRBJ2-7, the full variable domain reads EPEVTQTPSHQVTQMGQEVILRCVPISNHLYFYWYRQILGQKVEFLVSFYNNEISEKSEIFDDQFSVERPDGSNFTLKIRSTKLEDSAMYFCASSGDRAEQYFGPGTRLTVT.

The chain joins TRBV9 to TRBJ2-3, with TRBD1 as a possible D gene (6 bases). The CDR3 loop spans 17 amino acids. CDR1 SGDLS and CDR2 YYNGEE come from the germline V gene. Trimming removed 0 bases at V and 5 bases at J, with 19 bases between. The CDR3 reads CASSVAFGQTLQDTQYF. The CDR3 nucleotides are TGTGCCAGCAGCGTAGCTTTCGGACAGACCCTCCAAGATACGCAGTATTTT. The variable domain in full, with the rest retrieved from reference TRBV9 and TRBJ2-3, is DSGVTQTPKHLITATGQRVTLRCSPRSGDLSVYWYQQSLDQGLQFLIQYYNGEERAKGNILERFSAQQFPDLHSELNLSSLELGDSALYFCASSVAFGQTLQDTQYFGPGTRLTVL.

The sample holds one count of this clone. This chain joins TRBV5-1 and TRBJ1-2; a weak D match, TRBD1 (6 bases). Germline V gives CDR1 SGHRS, CDR2 YFSETQ. V shed 3 bases and J shed 2 bases, with 11 bases lying between them. This CDR3 contains 14 residues. The CDR3 protein is CASSSGGQNYGYTF. The DNA of the CDR3 is TGCGCCAGCAGCTCGGGTGGACAGAACTATGGCTACACCTTC. Filled out from reference TRBV5-1 and TRBJ1-2, the complete variable domain reads KAGVTQTPRYLIKTRGQQVTLSCSPISGHRSVSWYQQTPGQGLQFLFEYFSETQRNKGNFPGRFSGRQFSNSRSEMNVSTLELGDSALYLCASSSGGQNYGYTFGSGTRLTVV.

This rearrangement joins TRBV5-6 to TRBJ2-5; 7 bases are shared with TRBD2. The CDR3 extends over 19 amino acids. With 5 bases clipped from V and 1 base from J, the junction kept 20 bases outside the gene matches. The germline CDR1 and CDR2 sequences are SGHDT and YYEEEE. The CDR3 nucleotides read TGTGCCAGCAGTTTTGTGTCTAGCGGATCCATGGGCCTCCAAGAGACCCAGTACTTC. Translated: CASSFVSSGSMGLQETQYF.

The V and J genes are TRBV7-9 and TRBJ2-7; no firm D call. This CDR3 has 11 residues. CDR1 and CDR2 from the germline V gene are SEHNR and FQNEAQ (reference sequence). V was clipped by 5 bases and J by 2 bases, with 4 bases between them. The DNA of the CDR3 is TGTGCCAGCAGCCCTGCCTACGAGCAGTACTTC. Its translation is CASSPAYEQYF.

The chain employs TRBV5-4 and TRBJ2-3, with D tentatively TRBD2 (5 bases). Trimming cost V 1 base and J 2 bases, with 8 bases left between them. Germline CDR1 and CDR2: SGHNT and YYREEE (reference sequence). The CDR3 is 14 residues long. CDR3: CASSLNGDTDTQYF. In DNA form, the CDR3 reads TGTGCCAGCAGCTTGAACGGGGACACAGATACGCAGTATTTT.

The V and J genes are TRBV15 and TRBJ1-2; D unresolved. The CDR3 has 14 amino acids. Germline CDR1 reads LNHNV; CDR2 reads YYDKDF (reference sequence). Deletions cut 3 bases from V and 4 bases from J, with 12 bases between. In nucleotides, the CDR3 is TGTGCCACCAGCAGGGCTGACACCGTCTATGGCTACACCTTC. This sequence encodes CATSRADTVYGYTF.

The chain uses TRBV27 and TRBJ2-7, with 11 bases aligning to TRBD2. V gave up 2 bases and J gave up 6 bases; unmatched junction bases: 12. Germline V gene lookup returns CDR1 MNHEY and CDR2 SMNVEV (reference sequence). The CDR3 consists of 17 residues. CDR3 loop: CASSLGMASGRYVEQYF. The CDR3 bases are TGTGCCAGCAGTTTAGGAATGGCTAGCGGGAGGTACGTCGAGCAGTACTTC.

The V gene is TRBV7-8, the J gene TRBJ1-1; D not certain. The CDR3 length is 14 residues. The germline CDR1 and CDR2 sequences are SGHVS and FQNEAQ. The V end lost 7 bases, the J end lost 5 bases, and 17 bases lay between the germline ends. CDR3 amino acids: CASTQSGSRTEAFF. The CDR3 DNA follows: TGTGCCAGCACCCAGTCAGGATCTCGAACTGAAGCTTTCTTT.

CDR3 residues: CASSLRGGAVNEQFF. The CDR3 DNA sequence: TGTGCCAGCAGCTTACGCGGGGGGGCCGTCAATGAGCAGTTCTTC. The rearrangement joins TRBV11-2 to TRBJ2-1; 9 bases align to TRBD2. CDR1 and CDR2 (germline): SGHAT, FQNNGV. J lost 6 bases, V lost 2 bases, and 5 bases had no gene match. This CDR3 is built from 15 residues.